The 5 T cell receptor beta chains presented below share a single source sample, sequenced in a study of blood T cell repertoires in COVID-19 (dated by TCRdb to 2020 to 2021). The library was generated by the immunoSEQ multiplex PCR assay. TCRdb obtained this table from immuneACCESS and retained in-frame rearrangements with V and J assigned. These tables miss some clones; where compared with another copy, unresolved V genes account for less than half of the shortfall, and the remainder is unexplained. This sample is represented by over 25,000 clones; almost 85% of them were singletons. The ten largest clones take up over 7.5% of the sample. What was sequenced was peripheral blood. Receptors originate from a man older than 75 with active COVID-19.

The rearrangement joins TRBV25-1 to TRBJ1-4; unclear D gene. V was shortened by 3 bases and J by 3 bases, with 11 bases between the two germline ends. The germline CDR1 and CDR2 sequences are MGHDK and SYGVNS. The CDR3 runs to 15 residues. CDR3 loop: CASSDLHGANEKLFF. CDR3 DNA sequence: TGTGCCAGCAGTGATCTGCACGGAGCTAATGAAAAACTGTTTTTT.

The chain links TRBV13 to TRBJ2-7; no reliable D call. Trimming removed 3 bases from V and 3 bases from J, with 9 bases in between. Germline-derived CDR1 and CDR2 are PRHDT and FYEKMQ (reference sequence). The length of the CDR3 is 13 residues. The CDR3 bases are TGTGCCAGCAGCTTTGACATTAACTACGAGCAGTACTTC. Protein product: CASSFDINYEQYF.

The chain links TRBV12-3 or TRBV12-4 to TRBJ2-7, with TRBD2 as a possible D gene (5 bases). The CDR3 has 13 amino acids. Trimming shortened V by 6 bases and J by 0 bases, and 9 bases separated the two germline ends. As DNA, the CDR3 is TGTGCCAGCAGACTAGGCAGCTCCTACGAGCAGTACTTC. This codes for CASRLGSSYEQYF.

The chain uses TRBV2 and TRBJ1-4; 12 bases are shared with TRBD1. This CDR3 region has 13 residues. With V trimmed by 5 bases and J by 14 bases, 6 bases remained unmatched. Looked up from germline, CDR1 is SNHLY and CDR2 is FYNNEI. CDR3 protein: CASSRDRGLNLFF. The DNA of the CDR3 is TGTGCCAGCAGTAGGGACAGGGGGCTGAATCTGTTTTTT.

This clone has just a few counts. The chain joins TRBV2 to TRBJ2-1; 10 nucleotides agree with TRBD2. Germline values: CDR1 SNHLY, CDR2 FYNNEI. CDR3 length equals 14 residues. With 7 bases clipped from V and 4 bases from J, the junction kept 4 bases outside the gene matches. The CDR3 nucleotides are TGTGCCAGCACGCGACTAGCGGGTTACAATGAGCAGTTCTTC. It translates to CASTRLAGYNEQFF.